These 15 T cell receptor beta chains were all obtained from the same sample, sequenced in a study of CD8 T cells in ankylosing spondylitis. TCRdb re-called the 5' RACE reads through MiXCR, storing one row per CDR3 protein. Counted here are a few hundred thousand distinct CDR3 sequences, over 15% occurring once; the ten biggest clones make up under 1.2%. These receptors are not linked to any known antigen. Study results and limitations: What seemed typical of ankylosing spondylitis blood was a TCR beta motif built from about eight highly homologous variants.

The source material was blood, either unsorted or a sorted T cell fraction (not recorded which). Every receptor here comes from a male donor with ankylosing spondylitis.

The rearrangement joins TRBV6-5 to TRBJ1-1; D uncertain. Germline CDR1 reads MNHEY; CDR2 reads SVGAGI. The CDR3 covers 13 residues. The V end lost 2 bases, the J end lost 1 base, and 5 bases lay between the germline ends. This chain's CDR3 is CASSYLTNTEAFF. CDR3 DNA sequence: TGTGCCAGCAGTTACCTGACGAACACTGAAGCTTTCTTT.

The gene calls are TRBV4-1 and TRBJ2-7; a weak D match, TRBD2 (6 bases). Germline V gene lookup returns CDR1 MGHRA and CDR2 YSYEKL. The length of the CDR3 is 18 residues. V gave up 1 base and J gave up 0 bases, with 19 bases separating them. The CDR3 sequence is CASSQGGDSRISSYEQYF. As DNA, the CDR3 is TGCGCCAGCAGCCAAGGTGGGGACTCGCGTATAAGCTCCTACGAGCAGTACTTC.

The chain links TRBV18 to TRBJ1-3; D ambiguous. Trimming took 3 bases from V and 0 from J, leaving 12 bases between them. There are 16 residues in the CDR3. Germline V CDR1 and CDR2: KGHSH, LQKENI. The CDR3 DNA reads TGTGCCAGCTCACCCGGCCAGGTTACCTCTGGAAACACCATATATTTT. It translates to CASSPGQVTSGNTIYF.

This clonotype came up a few times. This chain links TRBV5-1 with TRBJ2-7; 10 bases agree with TRBD2. The CDR3 runs to 14 residues. The V segment lost 4 bases and the J segment 6 bases; nucleotides outside the gene matches: 7. Germline V gives CDR1 SGHRS, CDR2 YFSETQ. The CDR3, as DNA: TGCGCCAGCAGCCAACCATTAGCGGGAGGCGAGCAGTACTTC. It specifies CASSQPLAGGEQYF. The entire variable domain, with the rest obtained from reference TRBV5-1 and TRBJ2-7, is as follows: KAGVTQTPRYLIKTRGQQVTLSCSPISGHRSVSWYQQTPGQGLQFLFEYFSETQRNKGNFPGRFSGRQFSNSRSEMNVSTLELGDSALYLCASSQPLAGGEQYFGPGTRLTVT.

This clonotype has a handful of counts. The V and J genes are TRBV6-1 and TRBJ1-1, with TRBD1 as a possible D gene (5 bases). The CDR3 consists of 14 residues. Trimming left V 5 bases short and J 10 bases short, with 20 bases between. The germline CDR1 and CDR2 sequences are MNHNS and SASEGT. CDR3 nucleotide sequence: TGTGCCAGCAGTCCGGGACTAAGGGGCGCGGGAGCTTTCTTT. Translating it yields CASSPGLRGAGAFF.

This clonotype was observed at least ten times. The rearrangement joins TRBV29-1 to TRBJ2-1; 14 bases align to TRBD2. CDR3 length: 16 residues. V gave up 4 bases and J gave up 5 bases; unmatched junction bases: 7. In germline, CDR1 is SQVTM, CDR2 ANQGSEA. The CDR3 protein is CSVAGLAGGQDNEQFF. The DNA of the CDR3 is TGCAGCGTTGCAGGACTAGCGGGAGGACAAGACAATGAGCAGTTCTTC.

Turning to this clonotype: A much bigger clone sits one base away, suggesting this may be a read error. The J gene is TRBJ1-5, the V gene TRBV20-1; D remains unclear. The germline V gene encodes CDR1 DFQATT and CDR2 SNEGSKA (reference sequence). Trimming removed 3 bases at V and 3 bases at J, with 12 bases between. This CDR3 has 14 amino acids. The CDR3 nucleotides read TGCAGTGCTAGGGTAGGCTCCCACAATCAGCCCCAGCATTTT. As protein: CSARVGSHNQPQHF.

The J gene is TRBJ2-3, the V gene TRBV10-3; tentative D call: TRBD2 (8 bases). V lost 5 bases, J lost 2 bases, and 20 bases lay in between. This CDR3 is built from 17 residues. Germline-derived CDR1 and CDR2 are ENHRY and SYGVKD. CDR3 loop: CAISPRGLAGTTDTQYF. The CDR3 DNA follows: TGTGCCATCAGTCCAAGGGGGCTAGCGGGTACCACAGATACGCAGTATTTT.

This chain links TRBV7-2 with TRBJ2-7; D possibly matches TRBD1 or TRBD2 (5 bases each). Germline V CDR1 and CDR2: SGHTA, FQGNSA. CDR3 length: 14 amino acids. V dropped 8 bases and J dropped 2 bases, with 16 bases sitting between them. CDR3 sequence reads: CASARGYGTYEQYF. The DNA of the CDR3 is TGTGCCAGCGCCCGGGGCTACGGCACCTACGAGCAGTACTTC. The full variable domain, completed using reference TRBV7-2 and TRBJ2-7, is GAGVSQSPSNKVTEKGKDVELRCDPISGHTALYWYRQSLGQGLEFLIYFQGNSAPDKSGLPSDRFSAERTGGSVSTLTIQRTQQEDSAVYLCASARGYGTYEQYFGPGTRLTVT.

The gene calls are TRBV29-1 and TRBJ1-2; D may be TRBD1 (5 bases). Trimming cost V 6 bases and J 4 bases, with 12 bases left between them. The CDR3 runs 12 residues. Germline CDR1 SQVTM, CDR2 ANQGSEA. DNA for the CDR3: TGCAGCGTCGCGGACACCACCTATGGCTACACCTTC. Translated, it gives CSVADTTYGYTF.

There are a few counts of this clonotype. J is TRBJ2-1 and V is TRBV18, with D possibly being TRBD1 or TRBD2 (6 bases each). Per the germline V gene, CDR1 is KGHSH and CDR2 is LQKENI. The CDR3 covers 17 residues. The V end lost 0 bases, the J end lost 4 bases, and 16 bases lay between the germline ends. Here the CDR3 DNA reads TGTGCCAGCTCACCACCGGGGGGCGGAGCCCATTACAATGAGCAGTTCTTC. This sequence encodes CASSPPGGGAHYNEQFF.

Comments on this clonotype: Compared with germline, one end of the junction differs, possibly owing to a read error. The chain combines TRBV18 with TRBJ1-1; tentatively, D is TRBD1 (5 bases). Per the germline V gene, CDR1 is KGHSH and CDR2 is LQKENI. This CDR3 region has 16 residues. The CDR3 reads CANSLLPGGRNTEAFF. The CDR3, as DNA: TGTGCCAACTCACTGCTCCCGGGGGGGAGAAACACTGAAGCTTTCTTT. The whole variable domain, remainder taken from reference TRBV18 and TRBJ1-1, is NAGVMQNPRHLVRRRGQEARLRCSPMKGHSHVYWYRQLPEEGLKFMVYLQKENIIDESGMPKERFSAEFPKEGPSILRIQQVVRGDSAAYFCANSLLPGGRNTEAFFGQGTRLTVV.

This clonotype appeared a few times. The chain links TRBV20-1 to TRBJ1-6; no reliable D call. The CDR3 has 16 amino acids. Per the germline V gene, CDR1 is DFQATT and CDR2 is SNEGSKA (reference sequence). V gave up 0 bases and J gave up 0 bases, with 9 bases separating them. The chain's CDR3 is CSARDLGSSYNSPLHF. CDR3 DNA: TGCAGTGCTAGAGATCTGGGGAGCTCCTATAATTCACCCCTCCACTTT.

The chain has TRBV15 and TRBJ2-7; a possible D gene is TRBD1 (5 bases). Deletions cut 0 bases from V and 7 bases from J, with 16 bases between. The CDR3 extends over 15 amino acids. CDR1 is LNHNV, CDR2 YYDKDF, per germline (reference sequence). The DNA of the CDR3 is TGTGCCACCAGCAGAGATCGTGGACACCCTGGTGAGCAGTACTTC. This sequence encodes CATSRDRGHPGEQYF.

V usage is TRBV25-1 and J usage is TRBJ2-7; D uncertain. Germline lookup yields CDR1 MGHDK and CDR2 SYGVNS. The V end was cut by 5 bases, the J end by 7 bases, with 18 bases between. The CDR3 length is 14 residues. As DNA, the CDR3 is TGTGCCAGCAGTCCTGAATGGGGTAGACGGGAGCAGTACTTC. Its translation is CASSPEWGRREQYF.